The TCR beta chain under discussion was sequenced for a study of blood T cell repertoires in COVID-19. Study-wide context: The analysed material was cDNA or gDNA that came from T cells, B-cell-depleted T cells, or PBMCs.

Produced via immunoSEQ multiplex PCR; TCRdb's table is partial and in-frame only. The profile shows 130,000 to 150,000 clones, roughly 87% of them singletons. The germline V and J ends were trimmed by 3 bases and 5 bases, with 11 bases remaining between them. The CDR3 totals 14 residues. Germline values: CDR1 LNHDA, CDR2 SQIVND (reference sequence). Sequencing was done on a sample of peripheral blood. This sequence joins TRBV19 and TRBJ1-5; D might be TRBD1 (5 bases). The clonotype comes from a human donor in a cohort sampled during active COVID-19. In DNA, the CDR3 is TGTGCCAGTAGTATCTCGGGGGGGGATCAGCCCCAGCATTTT. The encoded protein is CASSISGGDQPQHF.